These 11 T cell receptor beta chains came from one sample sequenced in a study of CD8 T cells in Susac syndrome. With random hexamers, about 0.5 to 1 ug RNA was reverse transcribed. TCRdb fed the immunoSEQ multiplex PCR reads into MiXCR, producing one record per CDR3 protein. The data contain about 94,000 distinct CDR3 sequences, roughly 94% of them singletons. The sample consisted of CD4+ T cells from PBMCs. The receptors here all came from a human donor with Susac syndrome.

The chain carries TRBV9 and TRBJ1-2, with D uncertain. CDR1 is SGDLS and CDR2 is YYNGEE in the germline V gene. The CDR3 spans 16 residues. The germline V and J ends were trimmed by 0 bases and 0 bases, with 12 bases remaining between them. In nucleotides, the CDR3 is TGTGCCAGCAGCGTAGGGGGTGCCCAGGCTAACTATGGCTACACCTTC. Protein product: CASSVGGAQANYGYTF.

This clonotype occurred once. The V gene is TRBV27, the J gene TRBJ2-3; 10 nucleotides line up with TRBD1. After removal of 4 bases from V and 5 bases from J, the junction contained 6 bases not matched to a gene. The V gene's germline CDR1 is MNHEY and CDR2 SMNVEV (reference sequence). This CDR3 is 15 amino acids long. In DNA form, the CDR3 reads TGTGCCAGCAGTTCACGACAGGGGGCCGTAGATACGCAGTATTTT. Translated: CASSSRQGAVDTQYF.

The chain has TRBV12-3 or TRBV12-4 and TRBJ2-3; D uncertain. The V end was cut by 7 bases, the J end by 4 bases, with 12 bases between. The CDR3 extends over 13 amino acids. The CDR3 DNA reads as TGTGCCAGCACCAACACCCTCGCAGATACGCAGTATTTT. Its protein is CASTNTLADTQYF.

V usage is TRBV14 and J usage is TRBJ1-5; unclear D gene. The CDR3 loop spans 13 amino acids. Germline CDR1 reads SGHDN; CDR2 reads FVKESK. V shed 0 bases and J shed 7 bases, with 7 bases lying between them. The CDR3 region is CASSQDAVQPQHF. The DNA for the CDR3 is TGTGCCAGCAGCCAAGATGCGGTCCAGCCCCAGCATTTT.

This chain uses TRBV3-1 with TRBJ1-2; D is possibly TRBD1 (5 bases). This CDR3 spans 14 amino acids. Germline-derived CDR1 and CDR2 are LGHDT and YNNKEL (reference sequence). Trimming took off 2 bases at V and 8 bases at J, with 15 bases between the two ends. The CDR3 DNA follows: TGTGCCAGCAGCCAAAGGTCGGCAGGGAGAGGCTACACCTTC. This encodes CASSQRSAGRGYTF.

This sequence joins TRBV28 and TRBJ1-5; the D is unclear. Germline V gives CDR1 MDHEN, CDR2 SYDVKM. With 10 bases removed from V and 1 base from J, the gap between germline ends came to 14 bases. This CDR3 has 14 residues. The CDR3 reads CATTDSRSNQPQHF. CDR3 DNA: TGTGCCACCACGGACTCCCGAAGCAATCAGCCCCAGCATTTT.

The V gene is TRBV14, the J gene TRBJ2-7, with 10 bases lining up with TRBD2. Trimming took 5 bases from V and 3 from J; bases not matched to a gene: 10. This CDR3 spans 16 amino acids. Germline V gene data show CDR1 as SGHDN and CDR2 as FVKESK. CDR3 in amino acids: CASSSITSGALYEQYF. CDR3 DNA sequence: TGTGCCAGCAGCTCCATCACTAGCGGGGCCCTCTACGAGCAGTACTTC.

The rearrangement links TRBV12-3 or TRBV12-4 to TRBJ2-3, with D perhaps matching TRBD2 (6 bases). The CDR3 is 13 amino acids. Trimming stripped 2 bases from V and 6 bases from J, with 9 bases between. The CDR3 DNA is TGTGCCAGCAGTTTACAGCTAGCGGATACGCAGTATTTT. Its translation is CASSLQLADTQYF.

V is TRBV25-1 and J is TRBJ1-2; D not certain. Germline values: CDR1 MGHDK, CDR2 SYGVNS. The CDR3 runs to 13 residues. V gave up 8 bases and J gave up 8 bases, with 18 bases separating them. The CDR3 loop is CASRQTAANGYTF. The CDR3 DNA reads TGTGCCAGCCGGCAGACGGCCGCTAACGGCTACACCTTC.

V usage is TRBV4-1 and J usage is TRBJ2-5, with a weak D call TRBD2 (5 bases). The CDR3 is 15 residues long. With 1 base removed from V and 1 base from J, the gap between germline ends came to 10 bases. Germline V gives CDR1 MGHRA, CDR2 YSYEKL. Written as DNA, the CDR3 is TGCGCCAGCAGCCAAGCTAGCAGGACCCAAGAGACCCAGTACTTC. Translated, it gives CASSQASRTQETQYF.

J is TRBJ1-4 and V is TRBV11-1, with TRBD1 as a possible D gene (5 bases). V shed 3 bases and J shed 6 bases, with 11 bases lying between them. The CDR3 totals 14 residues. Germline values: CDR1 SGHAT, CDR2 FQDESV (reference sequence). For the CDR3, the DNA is TGTGCCAGCAGCTTCGGGACCCGCGATGAAAAACTGTTTTTT. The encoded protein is CASSFGTRDEKLFF.